Sequencing of this T cell receptor (beta chain) was carried out in a study of cytomegalovirus exposure and HLA in healthy donors. Study findings and constraints: Reportedly, HLA-A and HLA-B alleles of most subjects were accurately predicted from TCR beta. The study listed under 200 cytomegalovirus-associated TCR beta chains.

In germline, CDR1 is ENHRY, CDR2 SYGVKD. With V trimmed by 9 bases and J by 8 bases, 15 bases remained unmatched. This CDR3 is built from 14 residues. Vbeta (60) and Jbeta (13) primers were used in the PCR. Method: immunoSEQ multiplex PCR; TCRdb's copy keeps in-frame clones and lacks some. The sample shows approximately 120,000 clones, 74% of them seen only once. Regarding this clone: Its antigen is not known.

This clonotype originated in a man aged 35-49 years in good health and CMV-seropositive. The material sequenced was PBMCs. The V and J genes are TRBV10-3 and TRBJ1-2; the match to TRBD1 covers 7 bases. The CDR3 here is CAISEGARLGGYTF. In DNA form, the CDR3 reads TGTGCCATTTCCGAGGGGGCGCGGTTGGGCGGCTACACCTTC.